This T cell receptor (beta chain) emerged from a study of graft-versus-host responses after intestinal transplantation. The overall study: Following induction with anti-thymocyte globulin, all recipients were given tacrolimus and steroids for about 3 years.

The study, taken as a whole, reports: Subjects displaying graft-donor T cell macrochimerism possessed elevated graft-versus-host to host-versus-graft clonal ratios inside allografts.

TCRdb's table, derived via immunoSEQ multiplex PCR, lists solely in-frame clones and lacks some. This sample has some 96,000 clones, with 90% found just once. Turning to this clone: Its antigen is not identified.

With 1 base removed from V and 7 bases from J, the gap between germline ends came to 3 bases. There are 11 residues in the CDR3. The germline V gene has CDR1 SGDLS and CDR2 YYNGEE. This receptor was taken from a human patient who received an intestinal transplant, so some T cells may come from the graft donor. The rearrangement joins TRBV9 to TRBJ1-5; D is unclear. The sample was PBMCs, taken 450 to 480 days after intestinal transplant. The CDR3 DNA sequence: TGTGCCAGCAGCGTACCCCAGCCCCAGCATTTT. Its protein product is CASSVPQPQHF. Together with reference TRBV9 and TRBJ1-5, the CDR3 gives the full variable domain: DSGVTQTPKHLITATGQRVTLRCSPRSGDLSVYWYQQSLDQGLQFLIQYYNGEERAKGNILERFSAQQFPDLHSELNLSSLELGDSALYFCASSVPQPQHFGDGTRLSIL.